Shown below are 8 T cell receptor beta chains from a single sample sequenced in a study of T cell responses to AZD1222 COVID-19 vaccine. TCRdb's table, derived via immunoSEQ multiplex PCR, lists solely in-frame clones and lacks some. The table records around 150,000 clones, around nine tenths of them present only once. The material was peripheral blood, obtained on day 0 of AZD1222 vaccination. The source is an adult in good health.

Written as DNA, the CDR3 is TGTGCCAGTAGTCCCCCAACCGGGACTAGCGGGAGGGCCTGGTTAAATGAGCAGTTCTTC. Amino acid sequence: CASSPPTGTSGRAWLNEQFF. The chain employs TRBV19 and TRBJ2-1, with 16 bases lining up with TRBD2. V lost 5 bases and J lost 7; bases outside the gene matches: 17. CDR3 size: 20 residues. CDR1 LNHDA and CDR2 SQIVND come from the germline V gene (reference sequence).

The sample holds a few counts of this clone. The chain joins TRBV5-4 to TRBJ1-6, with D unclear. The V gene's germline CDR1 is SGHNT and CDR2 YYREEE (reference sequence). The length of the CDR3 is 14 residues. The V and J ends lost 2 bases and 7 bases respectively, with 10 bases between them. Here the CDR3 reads CASSFEGLNSPLHF. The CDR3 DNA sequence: TGTGCCAGCAGCTTTGAAGGGTTGAATTCACCCCTCCACTTT.

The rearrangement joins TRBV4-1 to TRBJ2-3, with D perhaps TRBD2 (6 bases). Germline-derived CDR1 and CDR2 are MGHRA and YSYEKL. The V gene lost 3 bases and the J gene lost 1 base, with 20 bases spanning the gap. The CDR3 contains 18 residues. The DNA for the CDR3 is TGCGCCAGCAGCCACGGCCAGGGTTCGGGACTCCGCACAGATACGCAGTATTTT. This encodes CASSHGQGSGLRTDTQYF.

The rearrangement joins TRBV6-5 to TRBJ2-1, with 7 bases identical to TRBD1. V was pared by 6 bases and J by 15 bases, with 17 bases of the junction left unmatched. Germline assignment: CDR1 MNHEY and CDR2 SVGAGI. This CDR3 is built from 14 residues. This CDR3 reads CASSLNRDSTASFF. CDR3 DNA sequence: TGTGCCAGCAGCCTAAACCGGGACAGCACAGCGTCGTTCTTC.

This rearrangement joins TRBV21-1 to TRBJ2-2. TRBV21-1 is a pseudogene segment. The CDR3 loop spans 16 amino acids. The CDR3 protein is CASSKVPGQNTGELFF. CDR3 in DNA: TGTGCCAGCAGCAAAGTTCCGGGGCAGAACACCGGGGAGCTGTTTTTT.

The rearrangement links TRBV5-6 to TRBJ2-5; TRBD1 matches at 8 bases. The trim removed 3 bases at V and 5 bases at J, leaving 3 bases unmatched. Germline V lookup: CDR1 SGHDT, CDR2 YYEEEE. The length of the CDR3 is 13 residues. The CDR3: CASSSHRGETQYF. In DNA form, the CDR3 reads TGTGCCAGCAGCTCTCACAGGGGGGAGACCCAGTACTTC.

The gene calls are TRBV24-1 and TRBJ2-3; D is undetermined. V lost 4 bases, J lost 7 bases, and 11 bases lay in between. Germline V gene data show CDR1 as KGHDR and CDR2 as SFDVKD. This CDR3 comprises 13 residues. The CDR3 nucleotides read TGTGCCACCAGTGACATCCTTAGAAATACGCAGTATTTT. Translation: CATSDILRNTQYF.

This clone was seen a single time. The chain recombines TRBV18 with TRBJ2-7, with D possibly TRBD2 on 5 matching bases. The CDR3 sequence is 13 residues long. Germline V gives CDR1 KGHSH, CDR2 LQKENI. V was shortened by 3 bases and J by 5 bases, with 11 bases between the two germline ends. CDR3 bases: TGTGCCAGCTCACCCCCCGGGGATCACGAGCAGTACTTC. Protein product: CASSPPGDHEQYF.